The T cell receptor beta chain described here comes from a study of neurological immune-mediated disorders. From the 5' RACE reads, TCRdb called clonotypes with MiXCR, one entry per CDR3 protein. In the table there are around 46,000 distinct CDR3 sequences, 4% to 5.5% of which are singletons. CDR1 and CDR2 (germline): DFQATT, SNEGSKA (reference sequence). CDR3 length: 15 residues. Trimming cost V 3 bases and J 1 base, with 12 bases left between them. This clonotype was recorded many times. This clonotype originated in a woman aged 55-69 years with multiple sclerosis. The rearrangement joins TRBV20-1 to TRBJ2-2; D is perhaps TRBD2 (5 bases). Sequencing used PBMCs. The CDR3 sequence is CSASRTGMNTGELFF. The DNA of the CDR3 is TGCAGTGCTAGCCGGACTGGAATGAACACCGGGGAGCTGTTTTTT.